The 28 T cell receptor beta chains below all came from one sample that was sequenced in a study of a mutant IDH1 vaccine in newly diagnosed glioma. These TCRs are of unknown antigen specificity. The sample's time point: week 35, safety follow-up. Mutant IDH1 20-mer peptide, at 300 ug, made up each vaccine dose, with topical imiquimod. This table comes from immunoSEQ multiplex PCR, and its TCRdb copy is limited to in-frame clones, with some not included. The sample consists of tens of thousands of clones, roughly nine tenths of them appearing once. Sequenced material: PBMCs, taken from a glioma patient whose treatment included an IDH1 peptide vaccine. Receptor source: a man aged 40-49 years with glioma.

This sequence joins TRBV27 and TRBJ2-7; perhaps TRBD2 as D (6 bases). Trimming took off 3 bases at V and 0 bases at J, with 9 bases between the two ends. From germline, CDR1 is MNHEY and CDR2 SMNVEV (reference sequence). CDR3 size: 14 residues. The CDR3 reads CASSFAGTSYEQYF. The CDR3 DNA reads TGTGCCAGCAGTTTCGCGGGAACCTCCTACGAGCAGTACTTC.

V and J are TRBV6-4 and TRBJ2-3; D is perhaps TRBD1 (5 bases). The V and J ends lost 10 bases and 0 bases respectively, with 11 bases between them. This CDR3 region has 13 residues. Germline CDR1 MRHNA, CDR2 SNTAGT. The CDR3 nucleotides are TGTGCCACCTCTGCAGGGAGCACAGATACGCAGTATTTT. It encodes CATSAGSTDTQYF.

This clone was recorded only once. The chain joins TRBV7-2 to TRBJ2-7, with D uncertain. The CDR3 contains 12 residues. Germline CDR1 and CDR2: SGHTA and FQGNSA. The germline V and J ends were trimmed by 1 base and 4 bases, with 5 bases remaining between them. CDR3 in amino acids: CASSLVLYEQYF. DNA of the CDR3: TGTGCCAGCAGCTTAGTCCTGTACGAGCAGTACTTC.

This clone was recorded many times. This sample includes further DNA sequences coding for the same CDR3. V is TRBV14 and J is TRBJ1-5, with no clear D. The length of the CDR3 is 13 residues. From germline, CDR1 is SGHDN and CDR2 FVKESK. With 1 base removed from V and 3 bases from J, the gap between germline ends came to 4 bases. For the CDR3, the DNA is TGTGCCAGCAGCCAAGGGCCCAATCAGCCCCAGCATTTT. This sequence encodes CASSQGPNQPQHF.

The V call is TRBV9, the J call TRBJ2-4; TRBD1 might be the D (5 bases). The germline V gene has CDR1 SGDLS and CDR2 YYNGEE. The CDR3 is 13 residues long. V dropped 0 bases and J dropped 9 bases, with 10 bases sitting between them. The CDR3 DNA sequence: TGTGCCAGCAGCGTAGATTCAGGGTCCATTCAGTACTTC. Amino acid sequence: CASSVDSGSIQYF.

This rearrangement joins TRBV6-4 to TRBJ2-1; 12 positions match TRBD2. The CDR3 covers 15 residues. Unmatched junction bases numbered 7, after V lost 8 bases and J lost 5 bases. Germline loops: CDR1 MRHNA, CDR2 SNTAGT. The CDR3 bases are TGTGCCAGCCGCCCGACTAGCGGGAGCGACAATGAGCAGTTCTTC. Its protein is CASRPTSGSDNEQFF.

The rearrangement links TRBV4-3 to TRBJ2-1; tentatively, D is TRBD2 (6 bases). V was cut by 0 bases and J by 3 bases, with 15 bases left in between. CDR3 length equals 17 residues. CDR1 is LGHNA, CDR2 YSLEER, per germline. CDR3 sequence: CASSQDLPGADYNEQFF. The CDR3 DNA reads TGCGCCAGCAGCCAAGATCTGCCGGGAGCGGACTACAATGAGCAGTTCTTC.

The chain joins TRBV5-1 to TRBJ1-2, with a weak D call TRBD1 (6 bases). The CDR3 sequence is 13 residues long. Germline V gene lookup returns CDR1 SGHRS and CDR2 YFSETQ. The ends were cut back, 6 bases at V and 4 bases at J, with 13 bases in the middle. The DNA of the CDR3 is TGCGCCAGCACGGATTACAGGGCCTATGGCTACACCTTC. The encoded protein is CASTDYRAYGYTF.

This clone was counted between two and nine times. The chain combines TRBV6-5 with TRBJ1-1; 9 nucleotides match TRBD1. The germline gives CDR1 MNHEY, CDR2 SVGAGI. J was trimmed by 4 bases and V by 6 bases; bases with no gene match: 3. The CDR3 sequence is 13 residues long. The CDR3 is CASRTGGFTEAFF. The CDR3 nucleotides are TGTGCCAGCAGAACAGGGGGCTTCACTGAAGCTTTCTTT.

The chain carries TRBV25-1 and TRBJ2-7, with D unclear. Looked up from germline, CDR1 is MGHDK and CDR2 is SYGVNS. The CDR3 is made up of 13 amino acids. The V gene lost 0 bases and the J gene lost 3 bases, with 6 bases spanning the gap. CDR3 in amino acids: CASSEYRRYEQYF. The DNA for the CDR3 is TGTGCCAGCAGTGAATATAGGCGCTACGAGCAGTACTTC.

This chain joins TRBV29-1 and TRBJ2-5; D is undetermined. V gave up 2 bases and J gave up 0 bases, with 10 bases separating them. This CDR3 is 14 amino acids long. CDR1 and CDR2 (germline): SQVTM, ANQGSEA. The CDR3 bases are TGCAGCGTTGAATGGGCTAAATACCAAGAGACCCAGTACTTC. Translating gives CSVEWAKYQETQYF.

This clone was seen just once. The chain couples TRBV25-1 to TRBJ2-7; D gene uncertain. Germline V gene sequence: CDR1 MGHDK, CDR2 SYGVNS. This CDR3 has 17 amino acids. V lost 4 bases and J 5 bases, leaving 24 bases between the germline ends. The CDR3 region is CASSAPRRKGFGHEQYF. The DNA of the CDR3 is TGTGCCAGCAGTGCACCAAGACGGAAGGGATTTGGCCACGAGCAGTACTTC.

This rearrangement joins TRBV27 to TRBJ1-5; possible D gene TRBD1, 5 bases. Germline V CDR1 and CDR2: MNHEY, SMNVEV (reference sequence). The V end lost 2 bases, the J end lost 4 bases, and 9 bases lay between the germline ends. This CDR3 is built from 14 residues. In nucleotides, the CDR3 is TGTGCCAGCAGTTTACGCGGGGGAAATCAGCCCCAGCATTTT. It encodes CASSLRGGNQPQHF.

This clone showed up just once. The rearrangement links TRBV11-2 to TRBJ1-1; no reliable D call. V lost 5 bases and J lost 0, with 13 bases in between. CDR1 and CDR2 from the germline V gene are SGHAT and FQNNGV. CDR3 length: 15 residues. As DNA, the CDR3 is TGTGCCAGCAGCCCCAGGTGGGAGATGAACACTGAAGCTTTCTTT. Its translation: CASSPRWEMNTEAFF.

This chain's CDR3 is CATRTSRNEQFF. The CDR3 bases are TGTGCCACCAGGACTAGCCGCAATGAGCAGTTCTTC. The rearrangement links TRBV15 to TRBJ2-1, with 7 bases that match TRBD2. V shed 6 bases, J shed 6 bases, and the junction held 2 bases outside the gene matches. The CDR3 length is 12 residues. Germline CDR1 LNHNV, CDR2 YYDKDF (reference sequence). Full variable domain (remainder filled in from reference TRBV15 and TRBJ2-1): DAMVIQNPRYQVTQFGKPVTLSCSQTLNHNVMYWYQQKSSQAPKLLFHYYDKDFNNEADTPDNFQSRRPNTSFCFLDIRSPGLGDTAMYLCATRTSRNEQFFGPGTRLTVL.

J is TRBJ2-5 and V is TRBV9; no clear D gene. Germline V CDR1 and CDR2: SGDLS, YYNGEE. V was clipped by 4 bases and J by 1 base, with 14 bases between them. The CDR3 is 15 amino acids. This chain's CDR3 is CASSPLGRIQETQYF. CDR3 DNA sequence: TGTGCCAGCAGCCCCCTTGGGCGGATCCAAGAGACCCAGTACTTC.

The rearrangement uses TRBV13 and TRBJ2-3; TRBD2 is a possible D gene (5 bases). Germline V lookup: CDR1 PRHDT, CDR2 FYEKMQ (reference sequence). This CDR3 is 16 amino acids long. Trimming stripped 3 bases from V and 4 bases from J, with 17 bases between. The CDR3 is CASSFRVGDGADTQYF. The CDR3 nucleotides read TGTGCCAGCAGCTTTCGTGTGGGAGACGGGGCAGATACGCAGTATTTT.

V is TRBV6-6 and J is TRBJ1-2; a weak D match, TRBD1 (6 bases). Germline assignment: CDR1 MNHNY and CDR2 SVGAGI (reference sequence). The length of the CDR3 is 15 residues. Trimming removed 5 bases from V and 4 bases from J, with 17 bases in between. The CDR3 is CASSTGQKNPYGYTF. Written as DNA, the CDR3 is TGTGCCAGCAGTACAGGACAGAAGAACCCCTATGGCTACACCTTC.

J is TRBJ2-1 and V is TRBV18, with 12 bases that match TRBD1. In germline, CDR1 is KGHSH, CDR2 LQKENI. Losses at the gene ends were 1 base for V and 8 bases for J; bases not matched to a gene: 9. The CDR3 runs 17 residues. The CDR3 loop reads CASSPRDSGQGADEQFF. CDR3 DNA sequence: TGTGCCAGCTCACCACGGGACTCGGGACAGGGGGCAGATGAGCAGTTCTTC.

The V call is TRBV9, the J call TRBJ2-2; TRBD2 aligns across 7 bases. The CDR3 covers 14 residues. J lost 6 bases, V lost 5 bases, and 7 bases had no gene match. Germline V lookup: CDR1 SGDLS, CDR2 YYNGEE. The CDR3 is CASRAQGGAGELFF. The CDR3 DNA follows: TGTGCCAGCAGGGCCCAGGGAGGGGCCGGGGAGCTGTTTTTT.

The chain uses TRBV7-8 and TRBJ2-2; D is possibly TRBD2 (6 bases). V lost 3 bases and J 5 bases, leaving 10 bases between the germline ends. The CDR3 has 14 residues. The V gene's germline CDR1 is SGHVS and CDR2 FQNEAQ. CDR3 coding DNA: TGTGCCAGCAGCTTCGGTGGGAGGACCGGGGAGCTGTTTTTT. Translating gives CASSFGGRTGELFF. Looking up the rest from reference TRBV7-8 and TRBJ2-2 gives the full variable domain: GAGVSQSPRYKVAKRGQDVALRCDPISGHVSLFWYQQALGQGPEFLTYFQNEAQLDKSGLPSDRFFAERPEGSVSTLKIQRTQQEDSAVYLCASSFGGRTGELFFGEGSRLTVL.

The V and J genes are TRBV5-8 and TRBJ2-5, with 16 bases identical to TRBD2. Trimming at V came to 4 bases and at J to 5 bases, leaving 11 bases not matched to a gene. The CDR3 has 18 residues. In germline, CDR1 is SGHTS, CDR2 YDEGEE. The CDR3 loop is CASSMGLAGGPQMETQYF. The CDR3 DNA is TGTGCCAGCAGCATGGGACTAGCGGGAGGGCCTCAGATGGAGACCCAGTACTTC.

The chain uses TRBV7-3 and TRBJ2-3; a weak D match, TRBD2 (6 bases). Germline lookup yields CDR1 SGHTA and CDR2 FQGTGA. The CDR3 extends over 15 amino acids. Trimming removed 10 bases from V and 0 bases from J, with 17 bases in between. The CDR3 DNA is TGTGCCACCACGGGGAGGAGCGGGAGCACAGATACGCAGTATTTT. Its protein product is CATTGRSGSTDTQYF.

The rearrangement uses TRBV6-5 and TRBJ1-1; D unresolved. Per the germline V gene, CDR1 is MNHEY and CDR2 is SVGAGI. This CDR3 has 15 amino acids. V dropped 5 bases and J dropped 0 bases, with 13 bases sitting between them. CDR3 DNA: TGTGCCAGCAGTCCTGTGACAAACATGAACACTGAAGCTTTCTTT. Its translation is CASSPVTNMNTEAFF.

The rearrangement joins TRBV5-1 to TRBJ1-4; 9 nucleotides match TRBD1. J lost 2 bases, V lost 3 bases, and 2 bases had no gene match. CDR3 length: 15 amino acids. Germline CDR1 and CDR2: SGHRS and YFSETQ. The CDR3 loop reads CASSSTGGTNEKLFF. As DNA, the CDR3 is TGCGCCAGCAGCTCCACAGGGGGCACTAATGAAAAACTGTTTTTT.

This chain links TRBV5-1 with TRBJ2-1; 8 nucleotides line up with TRBD1. This CDR3 has 17 amino acids. The ends lost 3 bases at V and 4 bases at J; junction bases unmatched: 12. In germline, CDR1 is SGHRS, CDR2 YFSETQ. This CDR3 reads CASSSDRTGSEYNEQFF. CDR3 DNA: TGCGCCAGCAGCTCGGACCGGACAGGGAGCGAATACAATGAGCAGTTCTTC.

This clone was seen a handful of times. The chain links TRBV14 to TRBJ2-7; 7 nucleotides align to TRBD2. CDR1 is SGHDN, CDR2 FVKESK, per germline. The CDR3 covers 14 residues. V lost 4 bases, J lost 4 bases, and 7 bases stayed unmatched. Written as DNA, the CDR3 is TGTGCCAGCAGCCCATCTAGCGGAAATTACGAGCAGTACTTC. Protein: CASSPSSGNYEQYF. Full variable domain (missing parts from reference TRBV14 and TRBJ2-7): EAGVTQFPSHSVIEKGQTVTLRCDPISGHDNLYWYRRVMGKEIKFLLHFVKESKQDESGMPNNRFLAERTGGTYSTLKVQPAELEDSGVYFCASSPSSGNYEQYFGPGTRLTVT.

This clone has just one count. This rearrangement joins TRBV12-5 to TRBJ2-5; 7 positions agree with TRBD2. The length of the CDR3 is 12 residues. CDR1 and CDR2 (germline): LGHNT, FRNRAP. J was trimmed by 7 bases and V by 4 bases; bases with no gene match: 3. The CDR3 DNA follows: TGTGCTAGTGGTTCGGGAGGTGGGACCCAGTACTTC. Amino acids: CASGSGGGTQYF.